This T cell receptor (beta chain) was documented in a study of T-cell reconstitution after alpha-beta-depleted transplantation in children. In this sample, this clonotype turned up many times. TCRbeta library construction was performed incorporating unique molecular identifiers. TCRdb processed the PCR reads anew with MiXCR; each CDR3 protein has one entry. The sample has hundreds of thousands of distinct CDR3 sequences, 9.9% seen once. V shed 4 bases and J 4 bases; nucleotides not matched to a gene: 11. Germline assignment: CDR1 MNHEY and CDR2 SVGAGI. This CDR3 contains 16 residues. The source of this sequence is a human donor who donated a stem cell graft to a child with SCID. Sequences were derived from PBMCs from the stem cell graft donor, sampled from the stem cell graft. This chain links TRBV6-5 with TRBJ2-5; 8 positions match TRBD2. CDR3 in amino acids: CASSFKSRGGGETQYF. In nucleotides, the CDR3 is TGTGCCAGCAGTTTCAAATCCCGGGGGGGCGGAGAGACCCAGTACTTC.